What follows are 11 T cell receptor beta chains derived from one specimen sequenced in a study of shared clonotypes between healthy human individuals. Naive CD8 cells were CD45RO-negative, positively selected for CCR7, excluding terminally differentiated effector memory CD45RA+ cells. Method: immunoSEQ multiplex PCR; TCRdb's copy keeps in-frame clones and lacks some. Among millions of clones listed, approximately 95% were seen once. The specimen was naive CD8+ T cells sorted from blood. The receptors stem from a man aged 18 to 30 in good health.

The chain combines TRBV2 with TRBJ1-2; TRBD1 is a possible D gene (6 bases). The V end was cut by 2 bases, the J end by 8 bases, with 18 bases between. Looked up from germline, CDR1 is SNHLY and CDR2 is FYNNEI. This CDR3 comprises 15 residues. In DNA form, the CDR3 reads TGTGCCAGCAGTGAACCGGGGGCGACACTAGAAGGCTACACCTTC. It encodes CASSEPGATLEGYTF.

The chain links TRBV7-8 to TRBJ1-5; possibly TRBD1 for D (5 bases). The CDR3 totals 14 residues. CDR1 is SGHVS, CDR2 FQNEAQ, per germline. V lost 4 bases and J 5 bases, leaving 12 bases between the germline ends. The CDR3 spells CASSSGQGYQPQHF. For the CDR3, the DNA is TGTGCCAGCAGCTCAGGGCAGGGTTATCAGCCCCAGCATTTT. The whole variable domain, filled in from reference TRBV7-8 and TRBJ1-5, reads GAGVSQSPRYKVAKRGQDVALRCDPISGHVSLFWYQQALGQGPEFLTYFQNEAQLDKSGLPSDRFFAERPEGSVSTLKIQRTQQEDSAVYLCASSSGQGYQPQHFGDGTRLSIL.

The V call is TRBV7-9, the J call TRBJ1-2, with 8 positions matching TRBD1. V was clipped by 6 bases and J by 4 bases; unmatched bases: 13. Germline CDR1 is SEHNR and CDR2 is FQNEAQ (reference sequence). The CDR3 is 16 residues long. CDR3 in amino acids: CASSTGGAFEAYGYTF. CDR3 nucleotide sequence: TGTGCCAGCAGTACAGGGGGGGCATTCGAGGCCTATGGCTACACCTTC.

The chain links TRBV9 to TRBJ2-2; D perhaps matches TRBD2 (6 bases). V was cut by 4 bases and J by 0 bases, with 13 bases left in between. Germline CDR1 is SGDLS and CDR2 is YYNGEE. This CDR3 spans 16 amino acids. CDR3 loop: CASSPQTSANTGELFF. CDR3 nucleotide sequence: TGTGCCAGCAGCCCCCAGACTAGTGCGAACACCGGGGAGCTGTTTTTT.

This clone was recorded once. V and J are TRBV14 and TRBJ1-1; D is undetermined. This CDR3 is 13 amino acids long. From germline, CDR1 is SGHDN and CDR2 FVKESK. Trimming left V 6 bases short and J 1 base short, with 9 bases between. CDR3 amino acids: CASRPAGNTEAFF. CDR3 nucleotide sequence: TGTGCCAGCAGGCCTGCGGGGAACACTGAAGCTTTCTTT.

On this clone itself: Other nucleotide sequences in the sample specify the same CDR3. V and J are TRBV6-6 and TRBJ2-1; the D call may be TRBD1 or TRBD2 (5 bases each). V was shortened by 2 bases and J by 10 bases, with 6 bases between the two germline ends. Germline CDR1 reads MNHNY; CDR2 reads SVGAGI (reference sequence). The CDR3 runs 11 residues. DNA of the CDR3: TGTGCCAGCAGTTACGGGGGAGAGCAGTTCTTC. Translated, it gives CASSYGGEQFF.

This chain links TRBV29-1 with TRBJ2-1; 7 positions agree with TRBD2. In germline, CDR1 is SQVTM, CDR2 ANQGSEA. CDR3 length: 13 amino acids. Trimming removed 5 bases from V and 2 bases from J; junction bases left unmatched: 3. CDR3 nucleotides: TGCAGCGTTTGGGAGGGAACCTACAATGAGCAGTTCTTC. This encodes CSVWEGTYNEQFF.

This clone was seen a single time. The chain joins TRBV11-2 to TRBJ2-3, with 7 bases lining up with TRBD2. V gave up 5 bases and J gave up 6 bases; unmatched junction bases: 11. The germline V gene has CDR1 SGHAT and CDR2 FQNNGV. The CDR3 consists of 15 residues. The CDR3 is CASSPREYGGDTQYF. The CDR3 nucleotides read TGTGCCAGCAGCCCGCGGGAGTACGGAGGGGATACGCAGTATTTT.

This clone has only one observation. Other DNA sequences from this sample encode an identical CDR3 as well. J is TRBJ2-5 and V is TRBV20-1, with D hard to call. The V end was cut by 5 bases, the J end by 5 bases, with 6 bases between. This CDR3 spans 10 amino acids. CDR1 is DFQATT and CDR2 is SNEGSKA in the germline V gene (reference sequence). CDR3 residues: CSALGETQYF. CDR3 coding DNA: TGCAGTGCTCTCGGGGAGACCCAGTACTTC.

The rearrangement joins TRBV27 to TRBJ1-1; D ambiguous. The ends were cut back, 5 bases at V and 1 base at J, with 8 bases in the middle. Germline V gives CDR1 MNHEY, CDR2 SMNVEV (reference sequence). The CDR3 length is 13 residues. Written as DNA, the CDR3 is TGTGCCAGCAGTCAGACACAGAACACTGAAGCTTTCTTT. This translates into CASSQTQNTEAFF.

The genes are TRBV5-6 and TRBJ1-1; D gene unclear. The CDR3 has 15 residues. The germline CDR1 and CDR2 sequences are SGHDT and YYEEEE. V was pared by 0 bases and J by 5 bases, with 14 bases between. The CDR3, as DNA: TGTGCCAGCAGCTTGGAATGGGGTGGCTCGACTGAAGCTTTCTTT. This gives the protein CASSLEWGGSTEAFF.